This T cell receptor beta chain was sequenced during a study of cytomegalovirus exposure and HLA in healthy donors. Sequencing was performed with immunoSEQ multiplex PCR; in TCRdb, only in-frame clones are kept and a portion is missing. This sample has about 74,000 clones, with roughly 94% found just once. Regarding this clone: Antigen specificity is unknown.

Overall study results and limits: Rarity held for most TCR sequences, but there were some public TCRs that occurred in many donors. TCR beta chains numbering 164 were designated cytomegalovirus-associated.

From germline, CDR1 is MNHEY and CDR2 SVGAGI. V lost 8 bases to trimming and J lost 5 bases; unmatched junction nucleotides: 8. The CDR3 is made up of 14 amino acids. Sequencing used PBMCs. The clonotype originates from a young man in good health and CMV-seropositive. The rearrangement uses TRBV6-5 and TRBJ2-5; 10 nucleotides line up with TRBD1. CDR3 DNA: TGTGCCAGCCAATTGGACAGGGGGAGGGAGACCCAGTACTTC. As protein: CASQLDRGRETQYF.